This record covers a single T cell receptor beta chain. Its antigen is unidentified. The assay was immunoSEQ multiplex PCR, and TCRdb's table has in-frame clones only and misses some. Of around 20,000 clones in the sample, 87% were seen once. This record comes from a study of blood T cell dynamics during melanoma immunotherapy. The wider study: Metastatic melanoma patients received first-line pembrolizumab or nivolumab plus ipilimumab. Study-wide points: Disease-control patients' PBMC repertoires became either more clonal or more diverse at W3.

The time point denotes: week 3, after first cycle of checkpoint inhibitor. Disease control meant complete response, partial response or stable disease at 12 weeks. V was pared by 1 base and J by 4 bases, with 10 bases between. The CDR3 totals 13 residues. Germline CDR1 and CDR2: GTSNPN and SVGIG (reference sequence). The source material was blood, sampled from a patient treated with checkpoint blockade. V is TRBV30 and J is TRBJ1-2; a possible D gene is TRBD1 (5 bases). The origin of this receptor is a human donor with melanoma. Here the CDR3 DNA reads TGTGCCTGGAGTGCAGGGAGTACCTATGGCTACACCTTC. Translated: CAWSAGSTYGYTF.